This TCR beta chain was observed in a study of blood T cells in healthy people across ages. Study-wide points: Long-lived and aged donors differed, with more naive CD4+ cells and higher diversity in the long-lived.

This clonotype was recorded at least ten times. The antigen is unknown. A J-beta primer mix and a sample-barcoded 5' primer were used in a second PCR of roughly 6 to 12 cycles. Using its own MiXCR run on the 5' RACE reads, TCRdb lists one record per CDR3 protein. The table shows about 700,000 distinct CDR3 sequences, with roughly 30% occurring only once. Sequenced sample: blood. The source of this sequence is a woman older than 75 in good health.

CDR3 nucleotide sequence: TGTGCCACCAGCAGAGATTCCGGGGGGACCTACGAGCAGTACTTC. It encodes CATSRDSGGTYEQYF. The chain employs TRBV15 and TRBJ2-7, with 7 bases matching TRBD2. This CDR3 spans 15 amino acids. Trimming cost V 0 bases and J 2 bases; bases outside gene matches: 4. Germline V gives CDR1 LNHNV, CDR2 YYDKDF (reference sequence).